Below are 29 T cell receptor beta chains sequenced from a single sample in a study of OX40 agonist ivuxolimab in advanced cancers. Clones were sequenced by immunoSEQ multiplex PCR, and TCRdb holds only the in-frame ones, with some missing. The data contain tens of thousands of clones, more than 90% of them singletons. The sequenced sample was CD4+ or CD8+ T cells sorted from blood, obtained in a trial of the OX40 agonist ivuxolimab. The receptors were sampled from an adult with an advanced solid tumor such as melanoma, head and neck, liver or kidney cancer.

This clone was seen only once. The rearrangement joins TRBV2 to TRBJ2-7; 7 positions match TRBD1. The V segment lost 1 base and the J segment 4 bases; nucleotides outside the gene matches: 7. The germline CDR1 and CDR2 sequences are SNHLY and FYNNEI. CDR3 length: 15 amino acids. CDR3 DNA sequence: TGTGCCAGCAGTGAAGGACTGAGGGGGCGATACGAGCAGTACTTC. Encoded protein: CASSEGLRGRYEQYF.

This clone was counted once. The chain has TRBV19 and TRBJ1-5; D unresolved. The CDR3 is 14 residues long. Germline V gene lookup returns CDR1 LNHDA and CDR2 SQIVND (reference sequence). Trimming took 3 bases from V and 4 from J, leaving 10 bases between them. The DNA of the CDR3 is TGTGCCAGTAGTATCTCGGACGGTAATCAGCCCCAGCATTTT. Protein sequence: CASSISDGNQPQHF. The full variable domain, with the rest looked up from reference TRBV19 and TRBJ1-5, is DGGITQSPKYLFRKEGQNVTLSCEQNLNHDAMYWYRQDPGQGLRLIYYSQIVNDFQKGDIAEGYSVSREKKESFPLTVTSAQKNPTAFYLCASSISDGNQPQHFGDGTRLSIL.

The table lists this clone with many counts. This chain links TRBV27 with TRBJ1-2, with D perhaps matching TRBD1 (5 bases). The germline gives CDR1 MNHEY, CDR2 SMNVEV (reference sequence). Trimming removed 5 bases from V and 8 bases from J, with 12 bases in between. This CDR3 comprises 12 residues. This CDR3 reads CASSLGGVGYTF. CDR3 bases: TGTGCCAGCAGTCTAGGAGGGGTAGGCTACACCTTC.

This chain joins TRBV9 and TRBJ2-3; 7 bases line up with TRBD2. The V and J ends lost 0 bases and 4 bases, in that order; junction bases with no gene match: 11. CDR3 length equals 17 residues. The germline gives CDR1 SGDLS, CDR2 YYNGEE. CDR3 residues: CASSVGLAALNADTQYF. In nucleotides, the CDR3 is TGTGCCAGCAGCGTAGGACTAGCAGCTTTGAACGCAGATACGCAGTATTTT.

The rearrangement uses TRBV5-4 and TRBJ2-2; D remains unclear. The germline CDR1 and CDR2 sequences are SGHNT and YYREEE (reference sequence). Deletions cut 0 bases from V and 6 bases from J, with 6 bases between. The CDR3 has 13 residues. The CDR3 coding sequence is TGTGCCAGCAGCTTGGTTGACCCCGGGGAGCTGTTTTTT. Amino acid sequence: CASSLVDPGELFF. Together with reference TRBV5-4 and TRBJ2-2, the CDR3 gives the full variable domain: ETGVTQSPTHLIKTRGQQVTLRCSSQSGHNTVSWYQQALGQGPQFIFQYYREEENGRGNFPPRFSGLQFPNYSSELNVNALELDDSALYLCASSLVDPGELFFGEGSRLTVL.

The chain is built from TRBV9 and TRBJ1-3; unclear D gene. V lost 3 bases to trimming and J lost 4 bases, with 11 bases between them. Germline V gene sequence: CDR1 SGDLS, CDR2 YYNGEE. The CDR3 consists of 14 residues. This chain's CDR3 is CASSAGSDGNTIYF. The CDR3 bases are TGTGCCAGCAGCGCAGGATCGGACGGAAACACCATATATTTT.

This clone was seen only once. The CDR3 here is CAWSVQGRGRVGNQPQHF. The CDR3 DNA follows: TGTGCCTGGAGTGTACAAGGCAGGGGACGTGTGGGCAATCAGCCCCAGCATTTT. The chain employs TRBV30 and TRBJ1-5; a possible D gene is TRBD1 (6 bases). CDR1 and CDR2 from the germline V gene are GTSNPN and SVGIG (reference sequence). V was pared by 0 bases and J by 2 bases, with 20 bases between. CDR3 length: 18 amino acids.

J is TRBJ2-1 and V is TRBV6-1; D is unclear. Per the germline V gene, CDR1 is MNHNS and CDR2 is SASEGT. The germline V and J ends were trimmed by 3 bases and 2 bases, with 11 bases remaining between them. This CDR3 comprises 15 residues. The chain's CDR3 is CASSETSTAYNEQFF. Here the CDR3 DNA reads TGTGCCAGCAGTGAGACCTCCACTGCCTACAATGAGCAGTTCTTC.

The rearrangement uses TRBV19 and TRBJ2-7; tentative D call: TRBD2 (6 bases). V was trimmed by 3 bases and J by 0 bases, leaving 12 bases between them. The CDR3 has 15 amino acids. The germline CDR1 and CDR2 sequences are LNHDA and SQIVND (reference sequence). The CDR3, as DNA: TGTGCCAGTAGTATCTCCGTGGGGGGCTCCTACGAGCAGTACTTC. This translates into CASSISVGGSYEQYF.

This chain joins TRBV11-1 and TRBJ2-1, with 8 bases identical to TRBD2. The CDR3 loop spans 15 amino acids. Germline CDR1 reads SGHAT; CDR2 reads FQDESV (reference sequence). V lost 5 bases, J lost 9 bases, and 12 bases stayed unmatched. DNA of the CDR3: TGTGCCAGCAGCCCGGGGGGAGGGCTAGCGGGTGAGCAGTTCTTC. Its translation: CASSPGGGLAGEQFF.

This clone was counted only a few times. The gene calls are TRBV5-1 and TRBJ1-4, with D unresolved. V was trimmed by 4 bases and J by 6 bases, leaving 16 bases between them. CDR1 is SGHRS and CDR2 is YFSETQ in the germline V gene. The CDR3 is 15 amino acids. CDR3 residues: CASSRLRARDEKLFF. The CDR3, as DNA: TGCGCCAGCAGCCGATTGCGGGCTAGGGATGAAAAACTGTTTTTT. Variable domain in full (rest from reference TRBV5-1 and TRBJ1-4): KAGVTQTPRYLIKTRGQQVTLSCSPISGHRSVSWYQQTPGQGLQFLFEYFSETQRNKGNFPGRFSGRQFSNSRSEMNVSTLELGDSALYLCASSRLRARDEKLFFGSGTQLSVL.

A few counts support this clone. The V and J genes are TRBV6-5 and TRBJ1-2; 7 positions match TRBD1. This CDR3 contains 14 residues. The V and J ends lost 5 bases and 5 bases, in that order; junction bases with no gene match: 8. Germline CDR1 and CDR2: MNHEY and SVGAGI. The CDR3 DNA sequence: TGTGCCAGCAGTGAACCGGGACAGAGATATGGCTACACCTTC. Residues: CASSEPGQRYGYTF.

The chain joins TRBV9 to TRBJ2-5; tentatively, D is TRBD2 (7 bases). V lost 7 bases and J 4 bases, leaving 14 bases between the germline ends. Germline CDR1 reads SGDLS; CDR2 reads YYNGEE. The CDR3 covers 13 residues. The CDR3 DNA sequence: TGTGCCAGCGGGGGGGCCCGGCGAGAGACCCAGTACTTC. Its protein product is CASGGARRETQYF.

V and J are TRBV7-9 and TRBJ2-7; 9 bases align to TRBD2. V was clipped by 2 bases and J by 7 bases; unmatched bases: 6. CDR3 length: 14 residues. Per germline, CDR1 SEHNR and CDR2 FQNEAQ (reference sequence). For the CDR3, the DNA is TGTGCCAGCAGCTTAAACGCGGGAGGGCTTGAGCAGTACTTC. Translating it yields CASSLNAGGLEQYF.

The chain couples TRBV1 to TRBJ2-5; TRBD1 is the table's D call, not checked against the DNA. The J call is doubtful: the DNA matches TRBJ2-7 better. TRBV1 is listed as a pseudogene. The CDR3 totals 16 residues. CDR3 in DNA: TGCACCAGCAGCCAAAAACTTACAGGGGAATCCTACGAGCAGTACTTC. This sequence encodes CTSSQKLTGESYEQYF.

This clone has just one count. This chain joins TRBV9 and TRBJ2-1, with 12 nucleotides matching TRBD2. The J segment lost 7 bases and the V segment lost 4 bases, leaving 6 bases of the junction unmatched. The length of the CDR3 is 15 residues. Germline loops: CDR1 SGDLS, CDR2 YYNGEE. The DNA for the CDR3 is TGTGCCAGCAGCCCGAGAGGACTAGCGGGAAATGAGCAGTTCTTC. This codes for CASSPRGLAGNEQFF. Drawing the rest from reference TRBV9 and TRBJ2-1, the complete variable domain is DSGVTQTPKHLITATGQRVTLRCSPRSGDLSVYWYQQSLDQGLQFLIQYYNGEERAKGNILERFSAQQFPDLHSELNLSSLELGDSALYFCASSPRGLAGNEQFFGPGTRLTVL.

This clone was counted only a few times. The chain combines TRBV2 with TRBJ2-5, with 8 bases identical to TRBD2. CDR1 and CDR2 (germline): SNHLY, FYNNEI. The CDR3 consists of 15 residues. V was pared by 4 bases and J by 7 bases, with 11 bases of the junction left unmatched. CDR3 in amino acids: CASSVGAGGLRTQYF. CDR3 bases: TGTGCCAGCAGTGTGGGCGCGGGAGGACTTAGGACCCAGTACTTC.

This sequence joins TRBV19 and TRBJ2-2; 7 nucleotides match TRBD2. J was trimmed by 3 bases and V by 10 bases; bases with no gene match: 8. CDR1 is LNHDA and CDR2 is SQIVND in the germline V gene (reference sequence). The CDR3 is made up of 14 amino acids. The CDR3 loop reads CATELAEYTGELFF. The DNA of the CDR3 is TGTGCCACCGAGCTAGCGGAATACACCGGGGAGCTGTTTTTT.

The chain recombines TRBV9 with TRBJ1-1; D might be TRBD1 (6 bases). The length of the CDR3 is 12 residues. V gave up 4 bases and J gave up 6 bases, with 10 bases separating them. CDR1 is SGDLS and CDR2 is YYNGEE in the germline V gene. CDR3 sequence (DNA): TGTGCCAGCAGCCGTAGGGGGGCTGAAGCTTTCTTT. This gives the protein CASSRRGAEAFF.

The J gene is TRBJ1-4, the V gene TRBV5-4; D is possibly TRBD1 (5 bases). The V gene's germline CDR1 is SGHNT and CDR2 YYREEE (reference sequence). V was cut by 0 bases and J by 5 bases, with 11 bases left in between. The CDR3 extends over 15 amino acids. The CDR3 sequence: CASSLDPGPNEKLFF. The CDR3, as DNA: TGTGCCAGCAGCTTGGACCCGGGACCAAATGAAAAACTGTTTTTT.

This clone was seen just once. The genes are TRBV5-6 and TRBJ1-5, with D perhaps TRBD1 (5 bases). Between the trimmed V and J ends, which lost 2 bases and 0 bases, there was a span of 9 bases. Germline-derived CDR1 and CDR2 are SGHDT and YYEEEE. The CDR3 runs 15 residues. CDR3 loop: CASSFWDLSNQPQHF. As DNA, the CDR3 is TGTGCCAGCAGCTTCTGGGACCTTAGCAATCAGCCCCAGCATTTT.

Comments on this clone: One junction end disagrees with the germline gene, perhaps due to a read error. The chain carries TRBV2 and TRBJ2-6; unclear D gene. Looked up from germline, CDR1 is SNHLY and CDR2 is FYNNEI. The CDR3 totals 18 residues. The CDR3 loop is CASSERSYRYKSGQRPDF. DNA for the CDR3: TGTGCCAGCAGTGAGCGAAGTTACCGATACAAGTCGGGCCAACGTCCTGACTTC.

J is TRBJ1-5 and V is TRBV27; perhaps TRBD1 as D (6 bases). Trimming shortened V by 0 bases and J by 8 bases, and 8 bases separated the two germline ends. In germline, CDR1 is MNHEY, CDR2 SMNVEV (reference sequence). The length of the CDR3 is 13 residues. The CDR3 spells CASSLSRGEPQHF. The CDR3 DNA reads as TGTGCCAGCAGTTTATCAAGGGGGGAGCCCCAGCATTTT.

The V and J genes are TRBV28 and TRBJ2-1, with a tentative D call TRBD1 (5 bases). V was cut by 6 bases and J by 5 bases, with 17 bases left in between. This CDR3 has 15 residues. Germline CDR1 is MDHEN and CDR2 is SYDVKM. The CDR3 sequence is CASRIGGHKNNEQFF. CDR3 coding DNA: TGTGCCAGCAGGATTGGCGGACACAAGAACAATGAGCAGTTCTTC.

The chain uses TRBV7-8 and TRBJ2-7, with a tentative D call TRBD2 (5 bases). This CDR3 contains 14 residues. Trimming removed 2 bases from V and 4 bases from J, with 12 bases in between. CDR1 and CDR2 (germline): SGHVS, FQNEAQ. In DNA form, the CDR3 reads TGTGCCAGCAGCTTATCGGACGAGGGTTACGAGCAGTACTTC. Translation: CASSLSDEGYEQYF. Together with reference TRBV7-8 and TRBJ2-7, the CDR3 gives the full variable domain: GAGVSQSPRYKVAKRGQDVALRCDPISGHVSLFWYQQALGQGPEFLTYFQNEAQLDKSGLPSDRFFAERPEGSVSTLKIQRTQQEDSAVYLCASSLSDEGYEQYFGPGTRLTVT.

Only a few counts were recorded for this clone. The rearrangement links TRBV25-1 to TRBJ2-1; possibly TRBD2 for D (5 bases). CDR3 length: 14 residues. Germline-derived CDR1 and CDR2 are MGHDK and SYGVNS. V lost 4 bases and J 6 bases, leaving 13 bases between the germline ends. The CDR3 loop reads CASSGRRLFNEQFF. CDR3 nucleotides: TGTGCCAGCAGTGGGCGGAGGTTATTCAATGAGCAGTTCTTC. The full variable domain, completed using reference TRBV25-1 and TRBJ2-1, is EADIYQTPRYLVIGTGKKITLECSQTMGHDKMYWYQQDPGMELHLIHYSYGVNSTEKGDLSSESTVSRIRTEHFPLTLESARPSHTSQYLCASSGRRLFNEQFFGPGTRLTVL.

This CDR3 reads CAITAVSTDTQYF. The CDR3 bases are TGTGCCATCACGGCGGTTAGCACAGATACGCAGTATTTT. The chain is built from TRBV10-3 and TRBJ2-3, with unresolved D. V lost 7 bases and J lost 0, with 8 bases in between. Germline values: CDR1 ENHRY, CDR2 SYGVKD. The CDR3 loop spans 13 amino acids.

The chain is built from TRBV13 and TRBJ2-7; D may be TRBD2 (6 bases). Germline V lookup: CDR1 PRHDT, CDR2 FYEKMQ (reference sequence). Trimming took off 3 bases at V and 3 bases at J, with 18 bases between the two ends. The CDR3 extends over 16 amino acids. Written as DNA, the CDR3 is TGTGCCAGCAGCTTTCAGGGCCGTCGGGGGATCTACGAGCAGTACTTC. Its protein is CASSFQGRRGIYEQYF.

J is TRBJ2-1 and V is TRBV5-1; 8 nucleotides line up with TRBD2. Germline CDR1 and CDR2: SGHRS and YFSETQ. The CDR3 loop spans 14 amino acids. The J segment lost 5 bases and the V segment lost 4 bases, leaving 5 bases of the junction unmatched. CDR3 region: CASSPGGKDNEQFF. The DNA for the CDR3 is TGCGCCAGCAGCCCGGGGGGGAAGGACAATGAGCAGTTCTTC.